Given below is one T cell receptor (beta chain) in context. Its specificity is not known. The CDR3 has 14 residues. In germline, CDR1 is LGHNT, CDR2 FRNRAP. Trimming left V 4 bases short and J 2 bases short, with 12 bases between. The data belong to a study of CD8 T cells in Susac syndrome. Overall study findings and caveats: An acknowledgment was made by the study that its TCR sequencing and HLA analysis involved relatively few individuals.

A quantity of roughly 0.5 to 1 ug RNA underwent reverse transcription using random hexamers. Across 54 Vbeta and 13 Jbeta, immunoSEQ multiplex PCR amplified TCR beta CDR3. TCRdb used MiXCR to reprocess the immunoSEQ multiplex PCR reads, holding one entry per CDR3 protein. This table has under 200,000 distinct CDR3 sequences, about 95% appearing once. This sequence joins TRBV12-5 and TRBJ2-7; a weak D match, TRBD2 (5 bases). Material: CD4+ T cells from PBMCs. The receptor comes from a human donor in good health. The CDR3 region has the DNA TGTGCTAGTGGTTCCCTACTAGGGCCCTACGAGCAGTACTTC. This gives the protein CASGSLLGPYEQYF.